This T cell receptor (beta chain) was observed in a study of neurological immune-mediated disorders. The CDR3 extends over 17 amino acids. In germline, CDR1 is SGHVS, CDR2 FQNEAQ. With respect to this clonotype: The junction departs from the called germline gene at one end, perhaps through a read error.

A single record per CDR3 protein comes from TCRdb applying MiXCR to the 5' RACE reads. The sample holds about 76,000 distinct CDR3 sequences, about a sixth seen once. This chain links TRBV7-8 with TRBJ2-1, with 8 bases aligning to TRBD2. The sequence was collected from a woman between 40 and 50 years old in good health. The sample was PBMCs. In DNA, the CDR3 is TGTACCAGCAGCTTAACGTCTGGCGGGGGGCCGAGTCATGAGCAGTTCTTC. Amino acid sequence: CTSSLTSGGGPSHEQFF.